Below, 18 T cell receptor beta chains from the same sample are listed, as sequenced in a study of graft-versus-host responses after intestinal transplantation. Assay used: immunoSEQ multiplex PCR; TCRdb lists only in-frame clones, some missing. There are tens of thousands of clones in the sample; roughly 90% occur only once, and around 0.11% lies in the top ten. Their antigens remain unidentified. The sample in question was unstimulated CD4+ T cells sorted from spleen or lymph node cells, obtained before intestinal transplant. The receptors originated from a human donor who received an intestinal transplant.

This chain uses TRBV2 with TRBJ1-1; TRBD1 might be the D (6 bases). The CDR3 has 13 residues. V gave up 11 bases and J gave up 4 bases, with 17 bases separating them. Germline V gene lookup returns CDR1 SNHLY and CDR2 FYNNEI. CDR3 nucleotides: TGTGCCGGTAAACAGGGTTTGGTCACTGAAGCTTTCTTT. Translation gives CAGKQGLVTEAFF.

The rearrangement joins TRBV13 to TRBJ2-7; TRBD1 is a possible D gene (5 bases). The ends were cut back, 5 bases at V and 0 bases at J, with 14 bases in the middle. The CDR3 runs 15 residues. Per germline, CDR1 PRHDT and CDR2 FYEKMQ (reference sequence). The CDR3 DNA is TGTGCCAGCAGCGACAGACTGGAGAACTCCTACGAGCAGTACTTC. It translates to CASSDRLENSYEQYF.

The gene calls are TRBV6-6 and TRBJ2-7; D may be TRBD1 (6 bases). V shed 9 bases and J shed 2 bases, with 14 bases lying between them. Germline V gene data show CDR1 as MNHNY and CDR2 as SVGAGI (reference sequence). The CDR3 covers 13 residues. CDR3 bases: TGTGCCAGTCAGAAAGGGGGTGCCTACGAGCAGTACTTC. The encoded protein is CASQKGGAYEQYF.

The V gene is TRBV7-9, the J gene TRBJ1-6, with 7 bases identical to TRBD1. V gave up 5 bases and J gave up 6 bases; unmatched junction bases: 4. Germline V lookup: CDR1 SEHNR, CDR2 FQNEAQ (reference sequence). CDR3 length: 14 amino acids. CDR3 bases: TGTGCCAGCAGCAGGGGACAGATTAATTCACCCCTCCACTTT. Protein product: CASSRGQINSPLHF.

The chain links TRBV15 to TRBJ1-3, with D possibly matching TRBD1 (5 bases). The CDR3 totals 15 residues. Trimming removed 1 base at V and 4 bases at J, with 11 bases between. CDR1 is LNHNV and CDR2 is YYDKDF in the germline V gene (reference sequence). The CDR3 reads CATSRGGALGNTIYF. DNA of the CDR3: TGTGCCACCAGCAGAGGTGGGGCTCTAGGAAACACCATATATTTT.

V and J are TRBV10-3 and TRBJ1-2, with 10 bases that match TRBD1. This CDR3 contains 14 residues. CDR1 and CDR2 from the germline V gene are ENHRY and SYGVKD. With V trimmed by 7 bases and J by 4 bases, 6 bases remained unmatched. Written as DNA, the CDR3 is TGTGCCATCACTGACAGGGGGCGCGGCTATGGCTACACCTTC. Encoded protein: CAITDRGRGYGYTF.

This clone was recorded only once. The chain employs TRBV19 and TRBJ2-3; TRBD2 aligns across 8 bases. J lost 3 bases, V lost 3 bases, and 5 bases had no gene match. This CDR3 contains 15 residues. The germline V gene encodes CDR1 LNHDA and CDR2 SQIVND (reference sequence). The CDR3 is CASSIRAGETDTQYF. The CDR3 coding sequence is TGTGCCAGTAGTATCAGAGCGGGGGAGACAGATACGCAGTATTTT.

The chain is built from TRBV9 and TRBJ2-3, with no clear D. CDR1 and CDR2 from the germline V gene are SGDLS and YYNGEE. V lost 0 bases, J lost 9 bases, and 14 bases lay in between. This CDR3 region has 14 residues. CDR3 nucleotides: TGTGCCAGCAGCGTAGATGGGTCCCAGGCCACGCAGTATTTT. Protein sequence: CASSVDGSQATQYF.

The chain carries TRBV28 and TRBJ2-7; the match to TRBD2 covers 7 bases. The CDR3 is 14 amino acids. CDR1 and CDR2 (germline): MDHEN, SYDVKM. V trimming: 5 bases; J trimming: 4 bases; junction bases outside the gene matches: 8. CDR3: CASSPPGLRYEQYF. The CDR3 DNA is TGTGCCAGCAGTCCACCGGGACTAAGGTACGAGCAGTACTTC.

In this sample, this clone turned up a few times. This rearrangement joins TRBV6-1 to TRBJ2-7; weak D call: TRBD1 (5 bases). The CDR3 consists of 13 residues. Per germline, CDR1 MNHNS and CDR2 SASEGT. The V gene lost 10 bases and the J gene lost 2 bases, with 15 bases spanning the gap. In DNA form, the CDR3 reads TGTGCCACCAAATCCAGGGTTGCCTACGAGCAGTACTTC. It is translated as CATKSRVAYEQYF.

The rearrangement joins TRBV9 to TRBJ2-7; TRBD2 might be the D (6 bases). The CDR3 is made up of 13 amino acids. The V end lost 3 bases, the J end lost 2 bases, and 9 bases lay between the germline ends. From germline, CDR1 is SGDLS and CDR2 YYNGEE. The CDR3 reads CASSAGGAYEQYF. The CDR3 coding sequence is TGTGCCAGCAGCGCTGGCGGGGCCTACGAGCAGTACTTC.

The chain couples TRBV10-1 to TRBJ1-4; 10 nucleotides agree with TRBD1. Germline V CDR1 and CDR2: WNHNN, SYGVQD (reference sequence). Unmatched junction bases numbered 7, after V lost 2 bases and J lost 7 bases. This CDR3 comprises 16 residues. CDR3 in DNA: TGCGCCAGCAGTGAGGGGGACAGGGGATTCGGTGAAAAACTGTTTTTT. It translates to CASSEGDRGFGEKLFF.

J is TRBJ2-3 and V is TRBV9; D unresolved. The CDR3 is 14 amino acids. V was trimmed by 0 bases and J by 2 bases, leaving 7 bases between them. CDR1 and CDR2 from the germline V gene are SGDLS and YYNGEE. The CDR3 region is CASSVAVFTDTQYF. The CDR3 DNA follows: TGTGCCAGCAGCGTAGCGGTGTTCACAGATACGCAGTATTTT. The complete variable domain, with remaining parts taken from reference TRBV9 and TRBJ2-3, reads DSGVTQTPKHLITATGQRVTLRCSPRSGDLSVYWYQQSLDQGLQFLIQYYNGEERAKGNILERFSAQQFPDLHSELNLSSLELGDSALYFCASSVAVFTDTQYFGPGTRLTVL.

The rearrangement links TRBV10-2 to TRBJ2-1, with 10 bases fitting TRBD2. This CDR3 region has 14 residues. Germline trimming cut 5 bases from V and 4 bases from J; bases unmatched to any gene: 2. Germline assignment: CDR1 WSHSY and CDR2 SAAADI. CDR3 sequence: CASSRTSGYNEQFF. CDR3 nucleotides: TGCGCCAGCAGTCGGACTAGCGGATACAATGAGCAGTTCTTC.

The chain uses TRBV6-5 and TRBJ2-1, with 7 bases aligning to TRBD1. Germline V CDR1 and CDR2: MNHEY, SVGAGI. The CDR3 length is 11 residues. V lost 8 bases, J lost 11 bases, and 6 bases stayed unmatched. As DNA, the CDR3 is TGTGCCAGCGTAAGGGGGCCACAGCAGTTCTTC. It encodes CASVRGPQQFF.

This chain joins TRBV10-3 and TRBJ1-4; 9 positions agree with TRBD1. This CDR3 has 16 amino acids. V trimming: 4 bases; J trimming: 7 bases; junction bases outside the gene matches: 10. Germline CDR1 is ENHRY and CDR2 is SYGVKD. This CDR3 is CAISGNTGGASEKLFF. CDR3 nucleotide sequence: TGTGCCATCAGTGGGAATACAGGGGGCGCATCTGAAAAACTGTTTTTT.

The chain carries TRBV18 and TRBJ1-6; D is perhaps TRBD1 (5 bases). The CDR3 runs 15 residues. Germline values: CDR1 KGHSH, CDR2 LQKENI. V lost 8 bases, J lost 11 bases, and 22 bases lay in between. Here the CDR3 DNA reads TGTGCCAGCCAATCACCCGTAGGACAAAATCCACCCCTCCACTTT. Translating it yields CASQSPVGQNPPLHF.

The V gene is TRBV18, the J gene TRBJ1-2; D is perhaps TRBD1 (6 bases). The V gene lost 2 bases and the J gene lost 14 bases, with 18 bases spanning the gap. The germline V gene encodes CDR1 KGHSH and CDR2 LQKENI. This CDR3 is built from 13 residues. CDR3 nucleotides: TGTGCCAGCTCACCAGGACCGGGACAATCGTCGACCTTC. Translation: CASSPGPGQSSTF.